Described below is a single T cell receptor (beta chain) sequence and its context. The CDR3 has 19 residues. V shed 0 bases and J 0 bases; nucleotides not matched to a gene: 12. Germline CDR1 MGHRA, CDR2 YSYEKL. These data belong to a study of technical replicates of blood from four donors. The table came from immunoSEQ multiplex PCR; TCRdb's copy has only in-frame clones and leaves some out. Of about 83,000 clones in the sample, approximately 97% were seen once. The specimen sequenced was T cells isolated from PBMCs. This receptor was obtained from a human donor in good health. The chain has TRBV4-1 and TRBJ2-3; TRBD2 aligns across 7 bases. The CDR3 DNA reads TGCGCCAGCAGCCAAGATAGCCTAGCGGACCTTCTTAGCACAGATACGCAGTATTTT. Translation: CASSQDSLADLLSTDTQYF.